The clone carrying this TCR beta chain was recorded only once. Antigen specificity is unknown. V dropped 3 bases and J dropped 9 bases, with 12 bases sitting between them. The germline V gene has CDR1 MNHEY and CDR2 SMNVEV (reference sequence). There are 14 residues in the CDR3. This sample was taken from a study of T cell repertoires in ileal Crohn's disease. As for the study in general: All patients had surgery for stricturing (approximately 60%) or penetrating (about 39%) disease. At postoperative colonoscopy, neoterminal ileum biopsies were taken as M6. The study, taken as a whole, reports: Compared with CD4 T cells, sorted CD8 cells carried more expanded clones. Clonal expansions were more frequent in active smokers than non-smokers at surgery.

The repertoire was sequenced with immunoSEQ multiplex PCR; TCRdb's copy has only in-frame clones and lacks some. In the table there are tens of thousands of clones, about 88% of which are singletons. Time point: neoterminal ileum biopsy at postoperative endoscopy, about 6 months after surgery. This TCR was sampled from an adult with Crohn's disease. The rearrangement uses TRBV27 and TRBJ1-6; possibly TRBD1 for D (6 bases). The sequenced sample consisted of ileal tissue. The CDR3 nucleotides are TGTGCCAGCAGTTTGGGACATATTAGTTCACCCCTCCACTTT. As protein: CASSLGHISSPLHF.